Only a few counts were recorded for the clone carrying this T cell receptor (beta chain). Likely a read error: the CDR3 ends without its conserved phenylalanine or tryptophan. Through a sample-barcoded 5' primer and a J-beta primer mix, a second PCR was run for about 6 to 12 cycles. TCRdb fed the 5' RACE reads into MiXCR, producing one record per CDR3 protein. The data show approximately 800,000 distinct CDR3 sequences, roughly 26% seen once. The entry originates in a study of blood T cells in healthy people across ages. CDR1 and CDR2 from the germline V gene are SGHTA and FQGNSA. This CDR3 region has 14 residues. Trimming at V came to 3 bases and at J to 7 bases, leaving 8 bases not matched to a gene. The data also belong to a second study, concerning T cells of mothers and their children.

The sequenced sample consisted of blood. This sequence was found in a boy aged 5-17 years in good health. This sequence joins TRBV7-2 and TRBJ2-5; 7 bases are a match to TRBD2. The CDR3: CASSFMQRGGTQYL. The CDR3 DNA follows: TGTGCCAGCAGCTTTATGCAGCGGGGCGGGACCCAGTACCTC.